This passage covers 10 T cell receptor beta chains from one sample sequenced in a study of early T cells in non-severe SARS-CoV-2 infection. TCRdb re-analysed the 5' RACE reads in MiXCR, keeping a single row per CDR3 protein. Among 40,000 to 60,000 distinct CDR3 sequences listed, around 11% were seen once. Sequencing was carried out using whole blood. These receptors came from an adult who was a healthcare worker with PCR-confirmed SARS-CoV-2 infection or an uninfected control (not recorded which).

The chain joins TRBV11-2 to TRBJ2-5; D call uncertain. The germline V gene encodes CDR1 SGHAT and CDR2 FQNNGV. The V gene lost 3 bases and the J gene lost 1 base, with 6 bases spanning the gap. This CDR3 has 13 amino acids. The CDR3 coding sequence is TGTGCCAGCAGCTTTGGCGTCCAAGAGACCCAGTACTTC. Amino acid sequence: CASSFGVQETQYF.

V gene TRBV12-3 or TRBV12-4 combines with J gene TRBJ2-7; 10 bases line up with TRBD2. This CDR3 has 14 residues. The V and J ends lost 7 bases and 2 bases, in that order; junction bases with no gene match: 5. DNA for the CDR3: TGTGCCAGCACCCCCGGGACTAGCGCCTACGAGCAGTACTTC. Translated: CASTPGTSAYEQYF.

There are a few counts of this clonotype. This chain joins TRBV6-6 and TRBJ1-1, with D uncertain. Germline CDR1 and CDR2: MNHNY and SVGAGI (reference sequence). The CDR3 is 13 amino acids. The V and J ends lost 8 bases and 1 base respectively, with 11 bases between them. The CDR3 DNA reads TGTGCCAGCGTGGCACCCCCGAACACTGAAGCTTTCTTT. It specifies CASVAPPNTEAFF.

This clonotype was found many times. This CDR3 reads CASTPTGRGNEQFF. The CDR3 nucleotides are TGTGCCAGCACCCCGACAGGGAGGGGCAATGAGCAGTTCTTC. The chain links TRBV6-2 or TRBV6-3 to TRBJ2-1; perhaps D is TRBD1 or TRBD2 (7 bases each). V lost 7 bases to trimming and J lost 6 bases, with 16 bases between them. From germline, CDR1 is MNHEY and CDR2 SVGEGT. The CDR3 sequence is 14 residues long.

This clonotype appeared many times. The chain recombines TRBV3-1 with TRBJ1-6; D not resolved. Germline V CDR1 and CDR2: LGHDT, YNNKEL (reference sequence). V lost 0 bases, J lost 7 bases, and 7 bases lay in between. This CDR3 has 14 amino acids. In DNA form, the CDR3 reads TGTGCCAGCAGCCAAGAAGGCGGGAATTCACCCCTCCACTTT. Its translation: CASSQEGGNSPLHF.

This clonotype has a single count. V usage is TRBV11-3 and J usage is TRBJ2-7; D might be TRBD1 (6 bases). The CDR3 totals 12 residues. From germline, CDR1 is SGHNT and CDR2 YENEEA. Trimming cost V 5 bases and J 3 bases, with 8 bases left between them. The DNA of the CDR3 is TGTGCCAGCAGCCAGGGGCGCTACGAGCAGTACTTC. Amino acid sequence: CASSQGRYEQYF. The whole variable domain, filled in from reference TRBV11-3 and TRBJ2-7, reads EAGVVQSPRYKIIEKKQPVAFWCNPISGHNTLYWYLQNLGQGPELLIRYENEEAVDDSQLPKDRFSAERLKGVDSTLKIQPAELGDSAVYLCASSQGRYEQYFGPGTRLTVT.

J is TRBJ1-6 and V is TRBV5-1, with a tentative D call TRBD1 (5 bases). This CDR3 region has 14 residues. V lost 0 bases to trimming and J lost 9 bases, with 10 bases between them. Germline V gene sequence: CDR1 SGHRS, CDR2 YFSETQ. CDR3 sequence: CASSLGQGGSPLHF. CDR3 DNA sequence: TGCGCCAGCAGCTTGGGGCAGGGTGGTTCACCCCTCCACTTT.

In its sample, this clonotype is medium-sized. V is TRBV28 and J is TRBJ2-2, with 7 nucleotides matching TRBD2. CDR1 is MDHEN, CDR2 SYDVKM, per germline. With 5 bases clipped from V and 8 bases from J, the junction kept 8 bases outside the gene matches. The CDR3 runs to 14 residues. CDR3 sequence (DNA): TGTGCCAGCAGTCGGACTAGTGCTTCGGGGGAGCTGTTTTTT. This codes for CASSRTSASGELFF.

In its sample, this clonotype was seen a few times. V usage is TRBV28 and J usage is TRBJ1-1; 10 bases map to TRBD1. J gave up 1 base and V 4 bases, and 9 bases lay outside the gene matches. This CDR3 region has 17 residues. From germline, CDR1 is MDHEN and CDR2 SYDVKM. The CDR3 region has the DNA TGTGCCAGCAGTTCCCCCCGGAGACAGGGGGCGAACACTGAAGCTTTCTTT. This codes for CASSSPRRQGANTEAFF. The entire variable domain, with the rest obtained from reference TRBV28 and TRBJ1-1, is as follows: DVKVTQSSRYLVKRTGEKVFLECVQDMDHENMFWYRQDPGLGLRLIYFSYDVKMKEKGDIPEGYSVSREKKERFSLILESASTNQTSMYLCASSSPRRQGANTEAFFGQGTRLTVV.

The V gene is TRBV6-5, the J gene TRBJ1-2, with D perhaps matching TRBD1 (5 bases). The V end lost 3 bases, the J end lost 6 bases, and 11 bases lay between the germline ends. Germline-derived CDR1 and CDR2 are MNHEY and SVGAGI. The CDR3 has 13 amino acids. The CDR3 DNA sequence: TGTGCCAGCAGTTATCGACAGTTGCATGGCTACACCTTC. Encoded protein: CASSYRQLHGYTF.